This T cell receptor beta chain was captured by sequencing in a study of CD4 and CD8 cells across lung adenocarcinoma regions listed by TCRdb under 2018. About the investigation overall: The study compared tumor centers with tumor margins to examine intratumor heterogeneity of the T cell receptor repertoire.

This clonotype was detected only a few times. Its target antigen remains unknown. Per-nucleotide qualities are absent, and no much larger clonotype sits a single base away. Its CDR3 holds 15 amino acids, cysteine through phenylalanine. The sequence is cut down to CDR3 DNA, 45 bases in frame from base 1. The CDR1 and CDR2 encoded by the germline V gene are MNHNS and SASEGT. Relative to germline, V is missing 1 base and J is missing 2 bases, with 4 bases of the junction outside any gene match. Libraries were built with PCR. TCRdb lists the instrument as HiSeq X Ten. The public reads were quality trimmed at Q25 with fastp and then assembled into clones with MiXCR by TCRdb, keeping productive beta chains. Each CDR3 protein appears once, grouped with its most common genes and DNA. Recorded for this sample are more than 9,000 distinct CDR3 sequences; around 48% of them occurred a single time. The ten largest account for 20% to 30% of the sample.

The donors were patients who had localized lung adenocarcinoma, which is a subtype of non-small cell lung cancer. Samples were obtained from the margins of localized lung adenocarcinomas. For TCR repertoire analysis, CD8+ T cells from tumor tissue were profiled apart from CD4+ T cells. The TCR sequence derives from a female donor with lung adenocarcinoma. The CD4 and CD8 labels of this study may be unreliable. The sequence joins TRBV6-1 to TRBJ1-2, and 7 junction bases match TRBD1. The source material was CD8+ T cells from the margin of a lung tumor. This specimen's cell subset or site label, per the study, means: tumor margin region. CDR3 sequence: CASSEGQGENYGYTF. The nucleotide sequence reads as follows: TGTGCCAGCAGTGAAGGTCAGGGGGAGAACTATGGCTACACCTTC.